This T cell receptor beta chain emerged from a study of identical twins. V trimming: 0 bases; J trimming: 1 base; junction bases outside the gene matches: 3. This CDR3 region has 15 residues. Germline-derived CDR1 and CDR2 are SGHTA and FQGNSA. Broader study findings: There was an excess of low generation probability in the out-of-frame alpha sequences that twins shared.

cDNA carried unique molecular identifiers, and a universal primer site was added by template switching. Each CDR3 protein is one row after TCRdb ran MiXCR on the 5' RACE reads. The sample has around 1.7 million distinct CDR3 sequences; around 29% are singletons. Comments on this clonotype: Its antigen is unidentified.

V is TRBV7-2 and J is TRBJ2-7; 7 bases match TRBD1. Sequenced sample: cord blood. The TCR sequence derives from a newborn girl in good health. CDR3 residues: CASSLAPDRSYEQYF. The DNA for the CDR3 is TGTGCCAGCAGCTTAGCACCGGACAGGTCCTACGAGCAGTACTTC.